The 25 T cell receptor beta chains below were found in one sample sequenced in a study of shared clonotypes between healthy human individuals. Here immunoSEQ multiplex PCR was the method, and the copy in TCRdb shows in-frame clones only, minus some. This table has roughly 500,000 clones, approximately 80% appearing once. The sample taken for sequencing was PBMCs. These receptors all stem from a woman aged 40 to 50 in good health. Some clones in this sample may be carry-over from other donors' samples.

The chain has TRBV28 and TRBJ2-3; unclear D gene. CDR3 length equals 15 residues. The V and J ends lost 5 bases and 3 bases respectively, with 15 bases between them. Germline V CDR1 and CDR2: MDHEN, SYDVKM. CDR3 in amino acids: CASSLYGSQTDTQYF. In DNA, the CDR3 is TGTGCCAGCAGTCTCTACGGGTCCCAGACAGATACGCAGTATTTT.

V is TRBV5-1 and J is TRBJ2-2; D is perhaps TRBD1 (5 bases). CDR1 and CDR2 (germline): SGHRS, YFSETQ. V was clipped by 6 bases and J by 1 base, with 10 bases between them. This CDR3 contains 14 residues. DNA of the CDR3: TGCGCCAGCACATTCGACAGGAACACCGGGGAGCTGTTTTTT. Residues: CASTFDRNTGELFF.

The sample holds a few counts of this clone. This chain uses TRBV7-2 with TRBJ1-1, with 8 bases aligning to TRBD1. The J segment lost 6 bases and the V segment lost 4 bases, leaving 7 bases of the junction unmatched. Germline V lookup: CDR1 SGHTA, CDR2 FQGNSA. This CDR3 has 14 residues. The CDR3 loop reads CASSSQDRVAEAFF. CDR3 in DNA: TGTGCCAGCAGCTCTCAGGACAGGGTAGCTGAAGCTTTCTTT.

This sequence joins TRBV7-6 and TRBJ2-6; unclear D gene. Germline V gene lookup returns CDR1 SGHVS and CDR2 FNYEAQ. V was clipped by 10 bases and J by 4 bases, with 20 bases between them. The CDR3 extends over 16 amino acids. The CDR3 coding sequence is TGTGCCACCGCCCCCGGCCCTTTCCGCGGGGCCAACGTCCTGACTTTC. Translated: CATAPGPFRGANVLTF.

V gene TRBV29-1 combines with J gene TRBJ1-5; 8 bases map to TRBD1. In germline, CDR1 is SQVTM, CDR2 ANQGSEA. The junction had 7 bases not matched to a gene; V was cut back by 4 bases and J by 8 bases. The CDR3 spans 13 residues. DNA for the CDR3: TGCAGCGTTGGAGGCAGGGGGCTCGAGCCCCAGCATTTT. It translates to CSVGGRGLEPQHF.

V gene TRBV7-2 combines with J gene TRBJ1-1, with 10 nucleotides matching TRBD1. There are 15 residues in the CDR3. The germline gives CDR1 SGHTA, CDR2 FQGNSA. Trimming removed 2 bases from V and 5 bases from J; junction bases left unmatched: 5. In DNA form, the CDR3 reads TGTGCCAGCAGCTTATTGGGACAGGGGAGTACTGAAGCTTTCTTT. It is translated as CASSLLGQGSTEAFF.

The V and J genes are TRBV14 and TRBJ1-4, with D uncertain. The CDR3 is 16 residues long. Trimming took 1 base from V and 6 from J, leaving 15 bases between them. Germline-derived CDR1 and CDR2 are SGHDN and FVKESK. CDR3 nucleotides: TGTGCCAGCAGCCAAGGAAACGCTGGAGTGCATGAAAAACTGTTTTTT. Protein product: CASSQGNAGVHEKLFF.

V usage is TRBV7-9 and J usage is TRBJ2-7; 10 bases align to TRBD2. The J segment lost 4 bases and the V segment lost 4 bases, leaving 10 bases of the junction unmatched. The CDR3 spans 16 residues. The germline gives CDR1 SEHNR, CDR2 FQNEAQ (reference sequence). The CDR3 DNA sequence: TGTGCCAGCAGCTCCCTCGGTTCTAGCGGGAGTTACGAGCAGTACTTC. Amino acids: CASSSLGSSGSYEQYF.

This rearrangement joins TRBV5-1 to TRBJ1-1, with D possibly matching TRBD1 (5 bases). The CDR3 has 14 amino acids. The germline V and J ends were trimmed by 2 bases and 4 bases, with 12 bases remaining between them. Germline-derived CDR1 and CDR2 are SGHRS and YFSETQ. CDR3 nucleotides: TGCGCCAGCAGCTTATTATCAGGGTTCACTGAAGCTTTCTTT. This translates into CASSLLSGFTEAFF.

The chain employs TRBV7-6 and TRBJ2-7; D unresolved. The CDR3 is 14 residues long. The ends were cut back, 1 base at V and 2 bases at J, with 9 bases in the middle. The germline V gene has CDR1 SGHVS and CDR2 FNYEAQ. CDR3 in DNA: TGTGCCAGCAGCTTAGTCGGCAGCACCTACGAGCAGTACTTC. As protein: CASSLVGSTYEQYF.

CDR3 sequence reads: CASSQQTYQPQHF. The CDR3 coding sequence is TGCGCCAGCAGCCAACAGACCTACCAGCCCCAGCATTTT. The chain uses TRBV4-1 and TRBJ1-5, with D uncertain. Trimming removed 2 bases at V and 7 bases at J, with 9 bases between. In germline, CDR1 is MGHRA, CDR2 YSYEKL. The CDR3 totals 13 residues.

This sequence joins TRBV9 and TRBJ2-1; TRBD2 is a possible D gene (6 bases). V was clipped by 0 bases and J by 5 bases, with 12 bases between them. The CDR3 runs to 15 residues. The V gene's germline CDR1 is SGDLS and CDR2 YYNGEE. The CDR3 DNA reads TGTGCCAGCAGCGTAGGGTCTAGCGCCCACAATGAGCAGTTCTTC. Translation gives CASSVGSSAHNEQFF.

Points on this clone: It is likely a read error: a sequence one base away is far more abundant. The same CDR3 also results from other DNA sequences found in this sample. The chain joins TRBV6-1 to TRBJ2-7, with 7 nucleotides matching TRBD1. In germline, CDR1 is MNHNS, CDR2 SASEGT. V gave up 6 bases and J gave up 5 bases; unmatched junction bases: 13. This CDR3 comprises 15 residues. The CDR3 region is CASSVTGEGPNEQYF. CDR3 coding DNA: TGTGCCAGCAGCGTCACAGGGGAAGGACCTAACGAGCAGTACTTC.

For this clone: A read error is likely here: a far larger clone is one base away. As the CDR3 is not closed by the conserved phenylalanine or tryptophan, this likely results from a read error. DNA of the CDR3: TGTGCCTGGAGTGCCCAGCCCCGGGGCGGGGAGCTGTTTCTT. Residues: CAWSAQPRGGELFL. The V and J genes are TRBV30 and TRBJ2-2; maybe TRBD2 (5 bases). Germline CDR1 is GTSNPN and CDR2 is SVGIG (reference sequence). V shed 1 base and J shed 7 bases, with 13 bases lying between them. This CDR3 has 14 amino acids.

The DNA for the CDR3 is TGTGCCAGCAGTTTATCCCCGTGGGGGAACACTGAAGCTTTCTTT. Protein: CASSLSPWGNTEAFF. This chain uses TRBV27 with TRBJ1-1; D gene uncertain. The CDR3 is made up of 15 amino acids. V dropped 0 bases and J dropped 1 base, with 9 bases sitting between them. Germline values: CDR1 MNHEY, CDR2 SMNVEV (reference sequence).

Regarding this clone: The same CDR3 can be traced to other DNA sequences in this sample. The chain uses TRBV5-1 and TRBJ2-4, with D perhaps matching TRBD1 (5 bases). The germline V gene has CDR1 SGHRS and CDR2 YFSETQ. V dropped 0 bases and J dropped 0 bases, with 7 bases sitting between them. The CDR3 sequence is 15 residues long. The CDR3 DNA reads as TGCGCCAGCAGCTTGGATGGGGCAGCCAAAAACATTCAGTACTTC. Amino acid sequence: CASSLDGAAKNIQYF.

The chain carries TRBV6-6 and TRBJ1-2, with 8 bases matching TRBD1. The CDR3 totals 14 residues. The germline V gene encodes CDR1 MNHNY and CDR2 SVGAGI (reference sequence). V trimming: 10 bases; J trimming: 7 bases; junction bases outside the gene matches: 14. CDR3 region: CATGTTGAMGGYTF. The CDR3 DNA sequence: TGTGCCACCGGGACGACAGGGGCGATGGGTGGCTACACCTTC.

The J gene is TRBJ1-2, the V gene TRBV5-5; D unresolved. There are 15 residues in the CDR3. V dropped 0 bases and J dropped 5 bases, with 14 bases sitting between them. Germline CDR1 reads SGHKS; CDR2 reads YYEKEE (reference sequence). CDR3 region: CASSLGRPGLYGYTF. As DNA, the CDR3 is TGTGCCAGCAGCTTGGGCAGGCCGGGGTTATATGGCTACACCTTC.

Only one count was recorded for this clone. The genes are TRBV5-4 and TRBJ2-7; D is possibly TRBD2 (6 bases). The J call could be wrong; TRBJ2-5 is a better fit for the DNA end. The CDR3 loop spans 16 amino acids. Germline V gives CDR1 SGHNT, CDR2 YYREEE (reference sequence). CDR3 bases: TGTGCCAGCAGCTTGGACGGCGGGATGGGGCAAGAGACCCAGTACTTC. This sequence encodes CASSLDGGMGQETQYF.

This sequence joins TRBV14 and TRBJ2-1; tentatively, D is TRBD2 (6 bases). This CDR3 contains 15 residues. Germline V gives CDR1 SGHDN, CDR2 FVKESK. V lost 1 base and J 12 bases, leaving 19 bases between the germline ends. CDR3 bases: TGTGCCAGCAGCCAAGCGGGAGTAACTTCCGCAGGGCAGTTCTTC. Translation gives CASSQAGVTSAGQFF.

The chain combines TRBV10-3 with TRBJ2-7; 12 bases line up with TRBD1. With V trimmed by 4 bases and J by 6 bases, 7 bases remained unmatched. Germline V lookup: CDR1 ENHRY, CDR2 SYGVKD. This CDR3 is 15 amino acids long. The CDR3 DNA sequence: TGTGCCATCAGTGCCATCGGGACAGGGGGCCCCGAGCAGTACTTC. It codes for CAISAIGTGGPEQYF.

The table lists this clone with many counts. The V gene is TRBV7-2, the J gene TRBJ2-2; D unclear. V lost 2 bases, J lost 1 base, and 5 bases lay in between. This CDR3 comprises 14 residues. Germline V gene data show CDR1 as SGHTA and CDR2 as FQGNSA. As DNA, the CDR3 is TGTGCCAGCAGCTTATTCAGGAACACCGGGGAGCTGTTTTTT. Residues: CASSLFRNTGELFF.

Here the CDR3 DNA reads TGTGCCTGGAGTACTAGCGGGAGGGGGACCGGGGAGCTGTTTTTT. Its translation: CAWSTSGRGTGELFF. J is TRBJ2-2 and V is TRBV30; 13 nucleotides line up with TRBD2. V trimming: 2 bases; J trimming: 5 bases; junction bases outside the gene matches: 2. This CDR3 comprises 15 residues. From germline, CDR1 is GTSNPN and CDR2 SVGIG (reference sequence). Using reference TRBV30 and TRBJ2-2 for the parts outside the CDR3, the full variable domain is SQTIHQWPATLVQPVGSPLSLECTVEGTSNPNLYWYRQAAGRGLQLLFYSVGIGQISSEVPQNLSASRPQDRQFILSSKKLLLSDSGFYLCAWSTSGRGTGELFFGEGSRLTVL.

The chain has TRBV30 and TRBJ1-2; tentatively, D is TRBD1 (6 bases). The CDR3 covers 13 residues. V was trimmed by 5 bases and J by 5 bases, leaving 15 bases between them. CDR1 and CDR2 from the germline V gene are GTSNPN and SVGIG (reference sequence). The CDR3 nucleotides read TGTGCCTGGTCGAAAGGGGGGGGGTATGGCTACACCTTC. As protein: CAWSKGGGYGYTF. Full variable domain (outside the CDR3, taken from reference TRBV30 and TRBJ1-2): SQTIHQWPATLVQPVGSPLSLECTVEGTSNPNLYWYRQAAGRGLQLLFYSVGIGQISSEVPQNLSASRPQDRQFILSSKKLLLSDSGFYLCAWSKGGGYGYTFGSGTRLTVV.

V is TRBV19 and J is TRBJ2-6; D is ambiguous. Germline CDR1 is LNHDA and CDR2 is SQIVND (reference sequence). V was clipped by 5 bases and J by 1 base, with 12 bases between them. The CDR3 length is 16 residues. CDR3 region: CASSRAGLSGANVLTF. The CDR3 DNA follows: TGTGCCAGTAGTCGAGCAGGCCTATCTGGGGCCAACGTCCTGACTTTC. Supplemented by reference TRBV19 and TRBJ2-6, the full variable domain reads DGGITQSPKYLFRKEGQNVTLSCEQNLNHDAMYWYRQDPGQGLRLIYYSQIVNDFQKGDIAEGYSVSREKKESFPLTVTSAQKNPTAFYLCASSRAGLSGANVLTFGAGSRLTVL.